This TCR beta chain comes out of a study of OX40 agonist ivuxolimab in advanced cancers. The germline CDR1 and CDR2 sequences are SGHRS and YFSETQ. The CDR3 has 17 residues. Losses at the gene ends were 6 bases for V and 7 bases for J; bases not matched to a gene: 18. The table came from immunoSEQ multiplex PCR; TCRdb's copy has only in-frame clones and leaves some out. The sample shows roughly 70,000 clones, almost 85% of them seen only once. This chain links TRBV5-1 with TRBJ2-1, with TRBD2 matching 8 bases. The clonotype originates from an adult with an advanced solid tumor such as melanoma, head and neck, liver or kidney cancer. The material sequenced was CD4+ or CD8+ T cells sorted from blood, taken in a trial of the OX40 agonist ivuxolimab. CDR3 sequence: CASTREGLVIGLNEQFF. Here the CDR3 DNA reads TGCGCCAGCACTCGGGAGGGCCTGGTTATAGGGTTAAATGAGCAGTTCTTC.